This TCR beta chain was retrieved from a study of neurological immune-mediated disorders (dated by TCRdb to between 2018 and 2021). Broadly, across the study: Peripheral blood TCR-beta repertoires from HTLV-I-associated myelopathy (HAM/TSP) patients, multiple sclerosis patients and healthy controls were compared by UMI-based sequencing. Longitudinal samples, technical triplicates and paired sorted CD4+ and CD8+ T-cell subsets, alongside PBMC samples, were included among the roughly 100 TCR-beta libraries. Of the 70 or so subjects in the cohort, about 14 were HAM/TSP patients, roughly 34 were multiple sclerosis patients, and around 20 were healthy controls. The study at large found these results: No identical CDR3 amino acid sequences were shared among expanded clones across subjects, suggesting private TCR-beta repertoires in all groups. The highest TCR clonal expansion was observed in HAM/TSP patients, whereas the lowest was observed in MS patients, even when compared with healthy controls.

This clonotype was counted ten times or more. Its binding antigen is unknown. At one end, the junction sequence differs from germline, possibly due to a read error. The CDR3 holds 14 amino acids from the cysteine to the phenylalanine. Only CDR3 DNA is held: 42 bases, read in frame from base 1. CDR1 and CDR2 are drawn from the germline V gene (reference sequence): SEHNR, FQNEAQ. cDNA synthesis used template-switch 5'RACE with a primer carrying a 10-nucleotide random unique molecular identifier tagging each TCR transcript. Every sequencing run covered 15-18 subjects and yielded more than 160 million TCR-beta sequences. The RNeasy kit was used for extraction of total RNA. The KAPA Real-time Library Amplification kit was used to amplify TCR-beta VDJ regions with primers targeting the TCR constant region and the 5'RACE anchor. Sample indexes and Illumina adaptors were added in a first PCR, and a second PCR then increased library yield. The roughly 650 bp TCR product was size-selected on a 2% E-gel SizeSelection system after Ampure bead purification. Before pooling, libraries had their quality checked on a Bioanalyzer, their concentration measured with Qubit, and their quantity determined with the Kapa Library Quantification kit. An Illumina HiSeq 2500 sequenced the libraries paired-end 2 x 150 bp. To increase sequence diversity, roughly 25-31% phiX was spiked into each library pool. The authors processed their data as follows. The quality-filtered reads were processed with the UMI-based MiGEC pipeline, whose error correction step removed more than 80% of the raw TCR sequences. IMGT germline references were used for alignment of VDJ genes, and clonotypes were defined by a unique CDR3 amino acid sequence together with V-J genes. Clonal expansion, Shannon diversity, and CDR3 relatedness (CalcPairwiseDistances, ClusterSamples) were evaluated with VDJtools, and phylogenetic trees were built with CLCbio workbench. Using coefficient-of-variation modelling across technical triplicates, the study counted a clone as expanded if it had at least 8 unique UMIs. The public sequencing data were trimmed at Q25 with fastp and processed into clonotypes with MiXCR by TCRdb, which kept only in-frame beta chains. Identical CDR3 protein sequences are pooled into one entry, listed with their most common genes and DNA. The authors' filters were not applied to this entry. The sample table contains about 40,000 distinct CDR3 sequences; only one count was recorded for approximately 14% of them. The biggest ten clones account for about 3.6% of the sample.

For the sorted-subset TCR libraries, the starting material was around 1 million sorted CD4+ or CD8+ T cells. Peripheral blood was subjected to Ficoll-Hypaque density gradient centrifugation to isolate PBMCs, which were then cryopreserved in liquid nitrogen. The study also sequenced paired sorted CD4+ and CD8+ subsets from healthy controls, HAM/TSP patients and MS patients. This TCR was recovered from an older woman with HTLV-1-associated myelopathy (HAM/TSP). The rearranged segments are TRBV7-9 and TRBJ1-2; 7 bases in the junction line up with TRBD1. What was sequenced was CD4+ T cells from blood. For the CDR3, the sequence is CASSLGGTALKGAF. The nucleotides read TGTGCCAGCAGCTTAGGGGGGACAGCCCTAAAGGGCGCCTTC.